A selection of T cell receptor beta chains follows, all from one sample in a study of T cells in Graves' hyperthyroidism and ophthalmopathy. TCRdb re-called the multiplex PCR reads with MiXCR, one entry per CDR3 protein. The profile covers hundreds of thousands of distinct CDR3 sequences, with roughly 20% appearing a single time and 30% to 40% taken by the ten largest. The specimen was blood. The receptors derive from a young man with Graves' ophthalmopathy. The CDR3 runs from the conserved cysteine through the conserved F or W. A D gene is named only where the DNA matches it firmly. Clone size appears in some rows only: once, few, many, or a class for an expanded clone.

CDR3aa: CASISRDRFWGEQYF
CDR3nt: TGCGCCAGCATCTCCCGGGACAGGTTTTGGGGCGAGCAGTACTTC
d_gene: TRBD1
abundance: NA
v_gene: TRBV4-1
j_gene: TRBJ2-7

CDR3aa: CASRGTLSTDTQYF
CDR3nt: TGCGCCAGCAGGGGGACATTAAGCACAGATACGCAGTATTTT
d_gene: NA
abundance: NA
v_gene: TRBV5-1
j_gene: TRBJ2-3

CDR3aa: CAWSYGRSDEQYF
CDR3nt: TGTGCCTGGAGTTACGGGAGAAGCGACGAGCAGTACTTC
d_gene: NA
abundance: many
v_gene: TRBV30
j_gene: TRBJ2-7

CDR3aa: CASRHTSTDTQYF
CDR3nt: TGTGCCAGTAGACATACCAGCACAGATACGCAGTATTTT
d_gene: NA
abundance: few
v_gene: TRBV19
j_gene: TRBJ2-3

CDR3aa: CASSPFVSTDTQYF
CDR3nt: TGCGCCAGCAGCCCCTTCGTCAGCACAGATACGCAGTATTTT
d_gene: NA
abundance: many
v_gene: TRBV5-1
j_gene: TRBJ2-3

CDR3aa: CATPTLRASGGGTQYF
CDR3nt: TGTGCCACTCCGACCCTAAGGGCTAGCGGAGGGGGTACGCAGTATTTT
d_gene: NA
abundance: many
v_gene: TRBV12-3/TRBV12-4
j_gene: TRBJ2-3

CDR3aa: CASSLHGNTEAFF
CDR3nt: TGCGCCAGCAGCTTGCACGGGAACACTGAAGCTTTCTTT
d_gene: NA
abundance: NA
v_gene: TRBV5-1
j_gene: TRBJ1-1

CDR3aa: CASRRASLVGSYEQYF
CDR3nt: TGTGCCAGCAGGCGGGCTAGCCTCGTTGGATCCTACGAGCAGTACTTC
d_gene: NA
abundance: NA
v_gene: TRBV6-1
j_gene: TRBJ2-7

CDR3aa: CSATAGTDTQYF
CDR3nt: TGCAGTGCTACCGCGGGCACAGATACGCAGTATTTT
d_gene: NA
abundance: many
v_gene: TRBV20-1
j_gene: TRBJ2-3

CDR3aa: CATSRAFRDRGFHEQFF
CDR3nt: TGTGCCACCAGCAGAGCGTTCCGGGACAGGGGATTTCATGAGCAGTTCTTC
d_gene: TRBD1
abundance: NA
v_gene: TRBV15
j_gene: TRBJ2-1

CDR3aa: CASSLEVAGGPTQYF
CDR3nt: TGTGCCAGCAGCTTAGAAGTAGCGGGAGGGCCCACGCAGTATTTT
d_gene: TRBD2
abundance: few
v_gene: TRBV7-8
j_gene: TRBJ2-3

CDR3aa: CAISESELAGGSENEQFF
CDR3nt: TGTGCCATCAGTGAGTCGGAGCTAGCGGGAGGGAGTGAAAATGAGCAGTTCTTC
d_gene: TRBD2
abundance: NA
v_gene: TRBV10-3
j_gene: TRBJ2-1

CDR3aa: CASFTSGSYNEQFF
CDR3nt: TGTGCCAGCTTCACAAGCGGGTCATACAATGAGCAGTTCTTC
d_gene: NA
abundance: many
v_gene: TRBV6-1
j_gene: TRBJ2-1

CDR3aa: CASSDRASNTEAFF
CDR3nt: TGTGCCAGCAGTGACAGGGCCTCGAACACTGAAGCTTTCTTT
d_gene: NA
abundance: many
v_gene: TRBV2
j_gene: TRBJ1-1

CDR3aa: CASSERTSNPQYF
CDR3nt: TGTGCCAGCAGTGAAAGGACCAGCAATCCCCAGTACTTC
d_gene: NA
abundance: few
v_gene: TRBV2
j_gene: TRBJ2-5

CDR3aa: CASRDRTGVDTQYF
CDR3nt: TGTGCCAGCAGGGACCGGACAGGGGTAGATACGCAGTATTTT
d_gene: TRBD1
abundance: few
v_gene: TRBV2
j_gene: TRBJ2-3

CDR3aa: CASSYGGAGQGATDTRYF
CDR3nt: TGTGCCAGCAGTTACGGCGGGGCGGGACAGGGTGCGACAGATACGCGGTATTTT
d_gene: TRBD1
abundance: NA
v_gene: TRBV6-2/TRBV6-3
j_gene: TRBJ2-3

CDR3aa: CASRVTGNQPQHF
CDR3nt: TGTGCCAGCAGGGTGACAGGGAATCAGCCCCAGCATTTT
d_gene: TRBD1
abundance: NA
v_gene: TRBV6-1
j_gene: TRBJ1-5

CDR3aa: CASSGRTVSGANVLTF
CDR3nt: TGCGCCAGCAGCGGGCGGACGGTCTCTGGGGCCAACGTCCTGACTTTC
d_gene: NA
abundance: few
v_gene: TRBV5-1
j_gene: TRBJ2-6

CDR3aa: CASSEWGGSNQPQHF
CDR3nt: TGTGCCAGCAGTGAATGGGGCGGTAGCAATCAGCCCCAGCATTTT
d_gene: NA
abundance: many
v_gene: TRBV2
j_gene: TRBJ1-5

CDR3aa: CASSQVWTGGMNTEAFF
CDR3nt: TGTGCCAGCAGCCAAGTTTGGACAGGGGGAATGAACACTGAAGCTTTCTTT
d_gene: TRBD1
abundance: NA
v_gene: TRBV3-1
j_gene: TRBJ1-1

CDR3aa: CASKREEAPGAYEQYF
CDR3nt: TGTGCCAGCAAACGCGAGGAAGCGCCTGGGGCCTACGAGCAGTACTTC
d_gene: NA
abundance: NA
v_gene: TRBV7-2
j_gene: TRBJ2-7

CDR3aa: CSVDGGLTNTEAFF
CDR3nt: TGCAGCGTTGATGGGGGGCTAACGAACACTGAAGCTTTCTTT
d_gene: NA
abundance: many
v_gene: TRBV29-1
j_gene: TRBJ1-1

CDR3aa: CASTAQSGGYNSPLHF
CDR3nt: TGCGCCAGCACAGCCCAGTCAGGGGGCTATAATTCACCCCTCCACTTT
d_gene: TRBD1
abundance: NA
v_gene: TRBV4-1
j_gene: TRBJ1-6

CDR3aa: CASSSGIATPLHF
CDR3nt: TGTGCCAGCAGCTCAGGGATAGCGACACCCCTCCACTTT
d_gene: NA
abundance: NA
v_gene: TRBV11-1
j_gene: TRBJ1-6

CDR3aa: CASSLKATGTTSSGANVLTF
CDR3nt: TGTGCCAGCAGTTTAAAGGCGACCGGGACTACAAGCTCTGGGGCCAACGTCCTGACTTTC
d_gene: TRBD2
abundance: NA
v_gene: TRBV27
j_gene: TRBJ2-6

CDR3aa: CASSRSPNEQYF
CDR3nt: TGTGCCAGCAGCCGCTCCCCTAACGAGCAGTACTTC
d_gene: NA
abundance: many
v_gene: TRBV11-2
j_gene: TRBJ2-7

CDR3aa: CASSQEHGVAGVYEQYF
CDR3nt: TGTGCCAGCAGCCAAGAGCATGGAGTAGCGGGAGTGTACGAGCAGTACTTC
d_gene: TRBD2
abundance: NA
v_gene: TRBV3-1
j_gene: TRBJ2-7

CDR3aa: CASSEAPGTSGPYEQFF
CDR3nt: TGTGCCAGCAGTGAAGCCCCCGGGACTAGCGGCCCTTATGAGCAGTTCTTC
d_gene: TRBD2
abundance: many
v_gene: TRBV2
j_gene: TRBJ2-1

CDR3aa: CASSSGPGTDTQYF
CDR3nt: TGTGCCAGCAGCTCAGGACCTGGGACAGATACGCAGTATTTT
d_gene: NA
abundance: few
v_gene: TRBV7-6
j_gene: TRBJ2-3

CDR3aa: CSAEPTGGNYGYTF
CDR3nt: TGCAGTGCCGAACCGACAGGGGGTAACTATGGCTACACCTTC
d_gene: TRBD1
abundance: few
v_gene: TRBV20-1
j_gene: TRBJ1-2

CDR3aa: CAIMETGVNTEAFF
CDR3nt: TGTGCCATCATGGAGACAGGAGTGAACACTGAAGCTTTCTTT
d_gene: NA
abundance: few
v_gene: TRBV10-3
j_gene: TRBJ1-1

CDR3aa: CASSYSKLDANTGELFF
CDR3nt: TGTGCCAGCAGTTACTCGAAACTAGATGCGAACACCGGGGAGCTGTTTTTT
d_gene: NA
abundance: few
v_gene: TRBV6-5
j_gene: TRBJ2-2

CDR3aa: CASSPPHLTQYF
CDR3nt: TGTGCCAGCTCACCACCTCATCTAACGCAGTATTTT
d_gene: NA
abundance: many
v_gene: TRBV18
j_gene: TRBJ2-3

CDR3aa: CASSLGHQNEKLFF
CDR3nt: TGTGCCAGCAGCCTGGGACATCAGAATGAAAAACTGTTTTTT
d_gene: NA
abundance: few
v_gene: TRBV27
j_gene: TRBJ1-4

CDR3aa: CSAREPPAYEQYF
CDR3nt: TGCAGTGCTAGAGAGCCGCCAGCCTACGAGCAGTACTTC
d_gene: NA
abundance: many
v_gene: TRBV20-1
j_gene: TRBJ2-7

CDR3aa: CSAPGRGETQYF
CDR3nt: TGCAGTGCTCCAGGGCGGGGAGAGACCCAGTACTTC
d_gene: NA
abundance: few
v_gene: TRBV20-1
j_gene: TRBJ2-5

CDR3aa: CASSRAGGNEQFF
CDR3nt: TGCGCCAGCAGCCGAGCGGGAGGGAATGAGCAGTTCTTC
d_gene: TRBD2
abundance: many
v_gene: TRBV5-1
j_gene: TRBJ2-1

CDR3aa: CASSEARSSYNSPLHF
CDR3nt: TGTGCCAGCAGTGAAGCCCGGAGCTCCTATAATTCACCCCTCCACTTT
d_gene: NA
abundance: NA
v_gene: TRBV6-1
j_gene: TRBJ1-6

CDR3aa: CASSEDGGLYGYTF
CDR3nt: TGTGCCAGCAGTGAAGATGGTGGGCTTTATGGCTACACCTTC
d_gene: NA
abundance: many
v_gene: TRBV2
j_gene: TRBJ1-2

CDR3aa: CASSEESIGSSYNEQFF
CDR3nt: TGTGCCAGCAGTGAAGAATCGATAGGGAGCTCCTACAATGAGCAGTTCTTC
d_gene: NA
abundance: NA
v_gene: TRBV6-1
j_gene: TRBJ2-1

CDR3aa: CASSAGTSEETQYF
CDR3nt: TGTGCCAGCAGTGCGGGGACTAGCGAAGAGACCCAGTACTTC
d_gene: TRBD2
abundance: many
v_gene: TRBV2
j_gene: TRBJ2-5

CDR3aa: CASPRGDTEAFF
CDR3nt: TGTGCCAGCCCCCGGGGAGACACTGAAGCTTTCTTT
d_gene: NA
abundance: NA
v_gene: TRBV6-1
j_gene: TRBJ1-1

CDR3aa: CASSQDLGRLQYF
CDR3nt: TGTGCCAGCAGCCAGGACTTGGGTCGTTTGCAGTACTTC
d_gene: NA
abundance: many
v_gene: TRBV3-1
j_gene: TRBJ2-7

CDR3aa: CASSGPSSSYEQYF
CDR3nt: TGTGCCAGCAGTGGACCGTCAAGCTCCTACGAGCAGTACTTC
d_gene: NA
abundance: NA
v_gene: TRBV28
j_gene: TRBJ2-7

CDR3aa: CASRGPNVIHKVDNEQFF
CDR3nt: TGTGCCAGCAGGGGACCTAACGTAATTCATAAGGTCGACAATGAGCAGTTCTTC
d_gene: NA
abundance: few
v_gene: TRBV6-1
j_gene: TRBJ2-1

CDR3aa: CASSLLLRGDNEQYF
CDR3nt: TGTGCCAGCAGTTTACTGCTCAGGGGTGATAACGAGCAGTACTTC
d_gene: NA
abundance: many
v_gene: TRBV27
j_gene: TRBJ2-7